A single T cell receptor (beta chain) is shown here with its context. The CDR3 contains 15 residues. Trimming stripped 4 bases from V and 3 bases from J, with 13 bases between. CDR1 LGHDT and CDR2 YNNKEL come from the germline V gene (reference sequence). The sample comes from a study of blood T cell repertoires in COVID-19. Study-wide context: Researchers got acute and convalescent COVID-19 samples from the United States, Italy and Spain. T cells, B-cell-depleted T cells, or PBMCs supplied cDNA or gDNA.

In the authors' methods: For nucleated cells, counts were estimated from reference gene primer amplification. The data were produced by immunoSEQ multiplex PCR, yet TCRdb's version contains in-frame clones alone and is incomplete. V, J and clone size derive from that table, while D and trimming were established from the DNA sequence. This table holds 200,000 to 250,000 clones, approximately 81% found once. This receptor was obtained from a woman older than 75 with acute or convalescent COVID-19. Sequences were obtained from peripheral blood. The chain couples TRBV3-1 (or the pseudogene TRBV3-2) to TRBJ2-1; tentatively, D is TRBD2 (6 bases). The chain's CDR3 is CASSLISGNYNEQFF. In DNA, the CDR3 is TGTGCCAGCAGCCTTATTAGCGGAAACTACAATGAGCAGTTCTTC.